These T cell receptor beta chains were read from a single sample in a study of vaccination and CD4 T cells after COVID-19. TCRdb independently ran MiXCR on the PCR reads; one entry per CDR3 protein. In the table there are about 9,100 distinct CDR3 sequences, about 67% of which are singletons. Their antigens remain unidentified. Source material: CD4+ T cells from blood, cultured in vitro. The source is a human donor who had recovered from COVID-19. The CDR3 runs from the conserved cysteine through the conserved F or W. D genes are given only for firm matches. Expanded clones are given a class, and other clones once, few, many or no size at all.

v_gene	j_gene	d_gene	abundance	CDR3nt	CDR3aa
TRBV19	TRBJ1-1	NA	once	TGTGCCAGTAGCCGACAGATAATGAACACTGAAGCTTTCTTT	CASSRQIMNTEAFF
TRBV6-1	TRBJ1-2	NA	few	TGTGCCAGCAGTCCCCTACAGGCTCCTGGCTATGGCTACACCTTC	CASSPLQAPGYGYTF
TRBV27	TRBJ2-3	TRBD1	NA	TGTGCCAGCAGTTTCCAGGACAGGGGGCGTAGAGATACGCAGTATTTT	CASSFQDRGRRDTQYF
TRBV10-3	TRBJ2-7	NA	NA	TGTGCCATCGGTCGAGGGGCGGGGTACTACGAGCAGTACTTC	CAIGRGAGYYEQYF
TRBV5-4	TRBJ2-5	NA	NA	TGTGCCAGCAGCTTCGGTACAACCCTAGAGACCCAGTACTTC	CASSFGTTLETQYF
TRBV19	TRBJ1-5	NA	NA	TGTGCCAGTAGTCAACAGGGAGGTCAGCCCCAGCATTTT	CASSQQGGQPQHF
TRBV27	TRBJ2-2	NA	NA	TGTGCCAGCAGCCGAGGACAGAACACCGGGGAGCTGTTTTTT	CASSRGQNTGELFF
TRBV6-4	TRBJ2-5	TRBD2	NA	TGTGCCAGCAGTGAGGCGGGGGGCGAACAAGAGACCCAGTACTTC	CASSEAGGEQETQYF
TRBV6-1	TRBJ1-6	NA	NA	TGTGCCACAAAGTCGTCCTGGGGTATAGCTTCACCCCTCCACTTT	CATKSSWGIASPLHF
TRBV20-1	TRBJ2-3	NA	NA	TGCAGTGCTCAGGACTACTCTACAGGGGATACGCAGTATTTT	CSAQDYSTGDTQYF
TRBV19	TRBJ1-6	TRBD1	NA	TGTGCCAGTAGTGCTCGACAGGGACCGGATTCACCCCTCCACTTT	CASSARQGPDSPLHF
TRBV20-1	TRBJ2-5	TRBD1	NA	TGCAGTGCTTTGGACAGGAACCAAGAGACCCAGTACTTC	CSALDRNQETQYF
TRBV19	TRBJ2-7	TRBD1	once	TGTGCCAGTAGCCCGACAGGGGGCGACGAGCAGTACTTC	CASSPTGGDEQYF
TRBV7-2	TRBJ2-2	TRBD1	few	TGTGCCAGCAGCCGCTGGGGGTCGACAGGGGGCACCGGGGAGCTGTTTTTT	CASSRWGSTGGTGELFF
TRBV2	TRBJ2-4	NA	NA	TGTGCCAGCAGTGAGGTGGGGGAAGCCAAAAACATTCAGTACTTC	CASSEVGEAKNIQYF
TRBV2	TRBJ2-7	TRBD1	hyperexpanded	TGTGCCAGCAGTACCGACAGGGGTCGATCCTACGAGCAGTACTTC	CASSTDRGRSYEQYF
TRBV7-6	TRBJ2-5	NA	NA	TGTGCCAGCAGCCGAGGTCGGTCCGCGGCCCAGTACTTC	CASSRGRSAAQYF
TRBV20-1	TRBJ1-3	NA	NA	TGCAGTGCGGGATCCTTACAGGCGAACTCTGGAAACACCATATATTTT	CSAGSLQANSGNTIYF
TRBV6-1	TRBJ1-5	NA	NA	TGTGCCAGCAGCCCGACAGTTTATAGCAATCAGCCCCAGCATTTT	CASSPTVYSNQPQHF
TRBV7-9	TRBJ1-6	NA	once	TGTGCCAGCGCCGTGCAGGGTGATGCCACCCTCCACTTT	CASAVQGDATLHF
TRBV7-2	TRBJ1-1	NA	few	TGTGCCAGCAGCTTAGCGCGGGGAAGGTTGGTCACTGAAGCTTTCTTT	CASSLARGRLVTEAFF
TRBV5-8	TRBJ1-5	NA	NA	TGTGCCAGCAGTCGAGCCGGGGGCAATCAGCCCCAGCATTTT	CASSRAGGNQPQHF
TRBV6-1	TRBJ1-3	TRBD1	NA	TGTGCCAGCAGCCCGGGACAGGGGTCGGGAAACACCATATATTTT	CASSPGQGSGNTIYF
TRBV11-3	TRBJ1-1	TRBD1	NA	TGTGCCAGCAGTCGACAGGGATCAGCTTTCTTT	CASSRQGSAFF
TRBV30	TRBJ1-6	NA	NA	TGTGCCTGGAGTGGAGGGAGCTCCTATAATTCACCCCTCCACTTT	CAWSGGSSYNSPLHF
TRBV7-8	TRBJ2-7	NA	NA	TGTGCCAGCAGCCCCACGAGAGGATCGAGGGACGAGCAGTACTTC	CASSPTRGSRDEQYF
TRBV20-1	TRBJ1-5	TRBD1	NA	TGCAGTGCTAGAAAAGGGGGGACAGCTTCGGGTACCAATCAGCCCCAGCATTTT	CSARKGGTASGTNQPQHF
TRBV3-1	TRBJ1-2	NA	NA	TGTGCCAGCAGCCGCACCCCTATAGCCACCTGGGCGGACTATGGCTACACCTTC	CASSRTPIATWADYGYTF
TRBV30	TRBJ1-1	TRBD1	NA	TGTGCCTGGCGGACAGGGAACACTGAAGCTTTCTTT	CAWRTGNTEAFF
TRBV7-2	TRBJ1-2	NA	few	TGTGCCAGCAGCTTAGGTCCCTCTGTCCGTTATGGCTACACCTTC	CASSLGPSVRYGYTF
TRBV27	TRBJ2-5	NA	few	TGTGCCAGCAGTCCCCTCTGGACAGTTCAAGAGACCCAGTACTTC	CASSPLWTVQETQYF
TRBV15	TRBJ2-3	NA	NA	TGTGCCACCAGCAGAGATCGGGGCCCGGCAGATACGCAGTATTTT	CATSRDRGPADTQYF
TRBV5-8	TRBJ2-1	NA	NA	TGTGCCAGCAGCCCATACAATGAGCAGTTCTTC	CASSPYNEQFF
TRBV6-2/TRBV6-3	TRBJ1-5	NA	NA	TGTGCCACAACTCAGTCGGGGTGGAATCAGCCCCAGCATTTT	CATTQSGWNQPQHF
TRBV7-2	TRBJ1-5	NA	NA	TGTGCCAGCAGCTTAGAACGGGGAAGCAATCAGCCCCAGCATTTT	CASSLERGSNQPQHF
TRBV7-9	TRBJ1-2	TRBD1	NA	TGTGCCAGCAGGCCTATTTCCGGGACAGAGGGGAACTATGGCTACACCTTC	CASRPISGTEGNYGYTF
TRBV6-1	TRBJ2-5	TRBD2	once	TGTGCCAGCAGCCGCGAGCGGGGATGGGAGACCCAGTACTTC	CASSRERGWETQYF
TRBV5-5	TRBJ1-6	NA	NA	TGTGCCAGCAGACCGGACAGTACTTTAAATTCACCCCTCCACTTT	CASRPDSTLNSPLHF
TRBV19	TRBJ1-2	NA	NA	TGTGCCAGTAGTATAATTGGAGATTATGGCTACACCTTC	CASSIIGDYGYTF
TRBV19	TRBJ1-2	TRBD1	NA	TGTGCCAGTACTGCCGGGACAGGGGTTAACTATGGCTACACCTTC	CASTAGTGVNYGYTF
TRBV29-1	TRBJ2-1	NA	NA	TGCAGCGTCGACAGCGAGGGTGAGCAGTTCTTC	CSVDSEGEQFF
TRBV20-1	TRBJ2-7	TRBD1	once	TGCAGTGCTAGAGATTTGGGGACAGGGCTCTACGAGCAGTACTTC	CSARDLGTGLYEQYF
TRBV19	TRBJ2-3	NA	NA	TGTGCCAGTAGTTCAGGTGAAACAGATACGCAGTATTTT	CASSSGETDTQYF
TRBV7-2	TRBJ2-1	NA	NA	TGTGCCAGCAGTCCCTACCCTCGGGTTCCCTCCTACAATAAGCAGTTCTTC	CASSPYPRVPSYNKQFF
TRBV19	TRBJ1-5	NA	NA	TGTGCCAGTAGTATGAGGGGTCCTAGCAATCAGCCCCAGCATTTT	CASSMRGPSNQPQHF
TRBV18	TRBJ2-3	TRBD2	NA	TGTGCCAGCTCACCATCTAGCGGGGGTGATACGCAGTATTTT	CASSPSSGGDTQYF